This T cell receptor (beta chain) comes out of a study of cytomegalovirus exposure and HLA in healthy donors. This clone was picked up one time. Germline is not matched at one junction end, which may reflect a read error. TCRdb keeps only in-frame clones here, not all; method: immunoSEQ multiplex PCR. The table has over 150,000 clones, approximately 80% seen once; the top ten hold about an eighth. There are 12 residues in the CDR3. The germline CDR1 and CDR2 sequences are SGHDT and YYEEEE. The chain carries TRBV5-6 and TRBJ2-4, with D perhaps matching TRBD2 (5 bases). The sequence came from a woman aged 30 to 39 in good health and CMV-seropositive. The sample was PBMCs. The CDR3 DNA reads TGTGCCAGCAGCTCCCGGGTGGGTAGCGAGAACTTC. Translation gives CASSSRVGSENF.